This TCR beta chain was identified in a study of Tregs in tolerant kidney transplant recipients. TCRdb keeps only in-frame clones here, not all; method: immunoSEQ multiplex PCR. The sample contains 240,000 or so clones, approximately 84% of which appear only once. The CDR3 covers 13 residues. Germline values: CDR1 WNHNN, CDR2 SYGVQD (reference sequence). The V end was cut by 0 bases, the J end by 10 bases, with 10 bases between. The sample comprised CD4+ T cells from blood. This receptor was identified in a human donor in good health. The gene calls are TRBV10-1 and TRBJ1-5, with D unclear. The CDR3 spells CASSESEAGPQHF. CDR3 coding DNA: TGCGCCAGCAGTGAGTCGGAGGCCGGCCCCCAGCATTTT.